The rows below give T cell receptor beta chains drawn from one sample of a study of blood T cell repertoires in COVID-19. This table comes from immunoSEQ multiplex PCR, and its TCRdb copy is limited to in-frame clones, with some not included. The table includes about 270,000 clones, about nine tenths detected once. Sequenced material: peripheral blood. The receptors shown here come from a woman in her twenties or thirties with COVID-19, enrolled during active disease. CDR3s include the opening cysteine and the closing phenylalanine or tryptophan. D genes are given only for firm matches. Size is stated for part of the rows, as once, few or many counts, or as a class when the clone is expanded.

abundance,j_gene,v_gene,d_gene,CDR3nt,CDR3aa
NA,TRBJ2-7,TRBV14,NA,TGTGCCAGCAGCCAAGGTATGGGGCATAGCTCCTACGAGCAGTACTTC,CASSQGMGHSSYEQYF
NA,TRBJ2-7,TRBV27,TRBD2,TGTGCCAGCAGCCCGGGGGGGGATACCTCCTACGAGCAGTACTTC,CASSPGGDTSYEQYF
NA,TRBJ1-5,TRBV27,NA,TGTGCCAGCAGTTTATCGTCGAGGAATCAGCCCCAGCATTTT,CASSLSSRNQPQHF
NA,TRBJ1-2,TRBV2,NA,TGTGCCAGCACCCCCGACGAGGTAGCAGAAACTAACTATGGCTACACCTTC,CASTPDEVAETNYGYTF
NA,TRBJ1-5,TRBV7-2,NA,TGTGCCAGCAGCCTCACTCCGGGTTCTGGTGTGCCCCAGCATTTT,CASSLTPGSGVPQHF
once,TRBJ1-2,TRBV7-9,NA,TGTGCCAGCAGCTTAGCGCTCAGGGGCGGCTATGGCTACACCTTC,CASSLALRGGYGYTF
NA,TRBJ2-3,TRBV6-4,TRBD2,TGTGCCAGCAGTGAGATAGCGGGGGGCACAGATACGCAGTATTTT,CASSEIAGGTDTQYF
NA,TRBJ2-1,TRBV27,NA,TGTGCCAGCAGTCCCCGAGGAGGGAGGAATGAGCAGTTCTTC,CASSPRGGRNEQFF
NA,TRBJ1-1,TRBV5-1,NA,TGCGCCAGCAGCGGGTGGACACCTAACACTGAAGCTTTCTTT,CASSGWTPNTEAFF
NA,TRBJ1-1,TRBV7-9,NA,TGTGCCAGCAGCTTGGCAGTCGAGGCTGGTGGAGCTTTCTTT,CASSLAVEAGGAFF
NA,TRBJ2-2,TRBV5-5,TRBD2,TGTGCCAGCAGCTCCCCGGGGGGGCGGACCGGGGAGCTGTTTTTT,CASSSPGGRTGELFF
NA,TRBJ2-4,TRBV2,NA,TGTGCCAGCAGTCGCCCTCTCATAGAAAACATTCAGTACTTC,CASSRPLIENIQYF
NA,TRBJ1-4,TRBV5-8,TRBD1,TGTGCCAGCAGCTTCTACCAGGGACAGATCTCTGGAGAAAAACTGTTTTTT,CASSFYQGQISGEKLFF
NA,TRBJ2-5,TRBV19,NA,TGTGCCACCTCAACCCGCGGAGAGACCCAGTACTTC,CATSTRGETQYF
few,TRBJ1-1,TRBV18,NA,TGTGCCAGCTCGCAAACTCTGACAGCTATGAACACTGAAGCTTTCTTT,CASSQTLTAMNTEAFF
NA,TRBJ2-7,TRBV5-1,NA,TGCGCCAGCAGCTTCGACAGTTCCTCCTACGAGCAGTACTTC,CASSFDSSSYEQYF